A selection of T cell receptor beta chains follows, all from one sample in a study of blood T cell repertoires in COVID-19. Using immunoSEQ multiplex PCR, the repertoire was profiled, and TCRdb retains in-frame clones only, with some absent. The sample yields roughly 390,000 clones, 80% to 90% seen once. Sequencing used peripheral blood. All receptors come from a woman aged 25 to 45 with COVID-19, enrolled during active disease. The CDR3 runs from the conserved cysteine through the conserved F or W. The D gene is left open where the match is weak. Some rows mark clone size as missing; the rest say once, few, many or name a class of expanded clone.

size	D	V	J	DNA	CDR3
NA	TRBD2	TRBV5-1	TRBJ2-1	TGCGCCAGCAGCGGCAGACTAGCGGACTACAATGAGCAGTTCTTC	CASSGRLADYNEQFF
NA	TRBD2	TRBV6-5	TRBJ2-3	TGTGCCAGCAGTAGGCGGGAGGGCCTAGTAGATACGCAGTATTTT	CASSRREGLVDTQYF
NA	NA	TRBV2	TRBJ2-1	TGTGCCAGCAGTGAACGGAGCTCTCAGTTCTTC	CASSERSSQFF
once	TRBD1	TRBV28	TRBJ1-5	TGTGCCAGCAGTACAGGGGGCGCCTCCCCAACCAATCAGCCCCAGCATTTT	CASSTGGASPTNQPQHF
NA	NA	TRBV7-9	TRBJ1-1	TGTGCCAGCAGCTTACAGGGTTTAGATGAAGCTTTCTTT	CASSLQGLDEAFF
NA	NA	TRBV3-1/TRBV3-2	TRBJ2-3	TGTGCCAGCAGCCAGAGGGGCAGGGGAAAAGATACGCAGTATTTT	CASSQRGRGKDTQYF
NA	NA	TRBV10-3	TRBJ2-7	TGTGCCATCAGTGGGACCGACGGGGGCTACGAGCAGTACTTC	CAISGTDGGYEQYF
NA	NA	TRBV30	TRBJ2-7	TGTGCCTGGAGTGTATTTGCCCTACGGGGTTCCGAGCAGTACTTC	CAWSVFALRGSEQYF
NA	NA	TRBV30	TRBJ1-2	TGTGCCTGCCACCTCGGCGGGTATGGCTACACCTTC	CACHLGGYGYTF
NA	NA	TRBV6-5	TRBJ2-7	TGTGCCAGCAGCCTTATCAGCCGGGGGATCGAGCAGTACTTC	CASSLISRGIEQYF
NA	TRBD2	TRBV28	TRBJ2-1	TGTGCCAGCAGTCCGACTAGCGGGAGGGCCCCATTTTACAATGAGCAGTTCTTC	CASSPTSGRAPFYNEQFF
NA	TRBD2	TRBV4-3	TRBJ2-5	TGCGCCAGCAGCCAGGCAACCGGGACTAGCGGTCAAGAGACCCAGTACTTC	CASSQATGTSGQETQYF
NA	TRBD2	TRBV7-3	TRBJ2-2	TGTGCCAGCAGGTTTAGCGGGGCAGGGAGCACCGGGGAGCTGTTTTTT	CASRFSGAGSTGELFF
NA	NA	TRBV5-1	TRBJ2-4	TGCGCCAGCAGCCCTCTGGCAGGTAGCAAAAACATTCAGTACTTC	CASSPLAGSKNIQYF
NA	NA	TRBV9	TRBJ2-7	TGTGCCAGCAGCGTAGAGGACAGCTACGAGCAGTACTTC	CASSVEDSYEQYF
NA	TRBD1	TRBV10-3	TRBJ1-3	TGTGCCATCGCGGAGGGGGCTATACACACCATATATTTT	CAIAEGAIHTIYF
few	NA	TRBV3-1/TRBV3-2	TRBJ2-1	TGTGCCAGCAGCCAAGATTTGGACAACCCCTACAATGAGCAGTTCTTC	CASSQDLDNPYNEQFF
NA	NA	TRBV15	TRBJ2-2	TGTGCCACCAGCAAGTTAGCCGCCGGGGAGCTGTTTTTT	CATSKLAAGELFF
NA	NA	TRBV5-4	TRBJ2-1	TGTGCCAGCAGCCCCGGGAACCCAGTCTACAATGAGCAGTTCTTC	CASSPGNPVYNEQFF
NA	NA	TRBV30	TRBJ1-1	TGTGCCTCCATTCTTCCCGTTGCAGCGAGGAACACTGAAGCTTTCTTT	CASILPVAARNTEAFF
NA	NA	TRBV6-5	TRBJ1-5	TGTGCCAGCAGCAGGGGACGGGATCAGCCCCAGCATTTT	CASSRGRDQPQHF
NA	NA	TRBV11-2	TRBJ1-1	TGTGCCAGCGGCTCAATTAACACTGAAGCTTTCTTT	CASGSINTEAFF
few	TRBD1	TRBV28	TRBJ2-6	TGTGCCAGCAGTACCTGGACAGGAGACTCTGGGGCCAACGTCCTGACTTTC	CASSTWTGDSGANVLTF
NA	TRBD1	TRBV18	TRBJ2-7	TGTGCCAGCTCCCCCTATGGAACAGGGGGCTCCTACGAGCAGTACTTC	CASSPYGTGGSYEQYF
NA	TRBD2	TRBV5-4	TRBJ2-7	TGTGCCAGCAGCTCGCCATTAGCGGGAGGGGGCAACGAGCAGTACTTC	CASSSPLAGGGNEQYF
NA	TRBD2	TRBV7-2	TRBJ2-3	TGTGCCAGCAGCTTAGCCCCTAGCGGGAATACGCAGTATTTT	CASSLAPSGNTQYF
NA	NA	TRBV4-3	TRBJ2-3	TGCGCCAGCAGCCCGCGCTTGCATCGAAGTACGGATACGCAGTATTTT	CASSPRLHRSTDTQYF
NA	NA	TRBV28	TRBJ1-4	TGTGCCAGCAGCGCAGGGGTCGCTAATGAAAAACTGTTTTTT	CASSAGVANEKLFF
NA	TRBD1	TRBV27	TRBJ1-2	TGTGCCAGCAGTTTACAGGGGGACTATGGCTACACCTTC	CASSLQGDYGYTF
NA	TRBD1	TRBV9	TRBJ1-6	TGTGCCAGCAGCGTGCAGGGGGCGGGTTCACCCCTCCACTTT	CASSVQGAGSPLHF
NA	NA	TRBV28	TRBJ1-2	TGTGCCAGCAGTTTGGGAGCGCTCGGCTACACCTTC	CASSLGALGYTF
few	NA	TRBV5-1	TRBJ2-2	TGCGCCAGCAGCCCGTGGGAGGACACCGGGGAGCTGTTTTTT	CASSPWEDTGELFF
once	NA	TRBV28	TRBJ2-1	TGTGCCAGCAGTTTGCCTAACTCCTACAATGAGCAGTTCTTC	CASSLPNSYNEQFF
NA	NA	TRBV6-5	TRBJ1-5	TGTGCCAGCAGTTCAACAGGGTTATCACAGCCCCAGCATTTT	CASSSTGLSQPQHF
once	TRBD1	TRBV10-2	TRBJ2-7	TGCGCCAGCAGGCCCGGGACAGTATACGAGCAGTACTTC	CASRPGTVYEQYF
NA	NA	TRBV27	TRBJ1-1	TGTGCCAGCAGGTGGGGGGGATTAGGGACTGAAGCTTTCTTT	CASRWGGLGTEAFF
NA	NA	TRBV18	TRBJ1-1	TGTGCCAGCTCACCCCGGGACTTAGGCACTGAAGCTTTCTTT	CASSPRDLGTEAFF
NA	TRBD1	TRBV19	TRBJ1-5	TGTGCCAGTAGTAGCCTAGGGACAGGGCTTAAGTTTAGCAATCAGCCCCAGCATTTT	CASSSLGTGLKFSNQPQHF
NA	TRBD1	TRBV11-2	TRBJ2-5	TGTGCCAGCAGCTTAGATCACACAGGGGGCCCCCAGTACTTC	CASSLDHTGGPQYF
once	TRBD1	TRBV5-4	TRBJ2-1	TGTGCCAGCAGGCGACGGGACAGGGCAGACAATGAGCAGTTCTTC	CASRRRDRADNEQFF
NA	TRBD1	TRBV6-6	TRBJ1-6	TGTGCCAGCAGTGGGACAGGGATCTATAATTCGCCCCTCCACTTT	CASSGTGIYNSPLHF
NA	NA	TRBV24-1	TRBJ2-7	TGTGCCACCAGTGACCTTGACAGCTACGAGCAGTACTTC	CATSDLDSYEQYF
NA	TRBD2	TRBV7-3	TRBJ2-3	TGTGCCAGCAGCTCCACTAGCGGCCGAGTCACAGATACGCAGTATTTT	CASSSTSGRVTDTQYF
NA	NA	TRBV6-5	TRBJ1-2	TGTGCCAGCAGCAGGACAGAAAACTATGGCTACACCTTC	CASSRTENYGYTF
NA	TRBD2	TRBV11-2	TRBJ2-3	TGTGCCAGCAGCGGAAGGACTAGCGGGGGCACAGATACGCAGTATTTT	CASSGRTSGGTDTQYF
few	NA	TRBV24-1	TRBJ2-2	TGTGCCACCAGGCCGGGACAGAACACCGGGGAGCTGTTTTTT	CATRPGQNTGELFF
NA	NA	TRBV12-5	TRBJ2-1	TGTGCTAGTGGTTTGGTACATGACGGGTCGCTCTCCTACAATGAGCAGTTCTTC	CASGLVHDGSLSYNEQFF
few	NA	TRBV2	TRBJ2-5	TGTGCCAGCAGCCCGCAAGAGACCCAGTACTTC	CASSPQETQYF